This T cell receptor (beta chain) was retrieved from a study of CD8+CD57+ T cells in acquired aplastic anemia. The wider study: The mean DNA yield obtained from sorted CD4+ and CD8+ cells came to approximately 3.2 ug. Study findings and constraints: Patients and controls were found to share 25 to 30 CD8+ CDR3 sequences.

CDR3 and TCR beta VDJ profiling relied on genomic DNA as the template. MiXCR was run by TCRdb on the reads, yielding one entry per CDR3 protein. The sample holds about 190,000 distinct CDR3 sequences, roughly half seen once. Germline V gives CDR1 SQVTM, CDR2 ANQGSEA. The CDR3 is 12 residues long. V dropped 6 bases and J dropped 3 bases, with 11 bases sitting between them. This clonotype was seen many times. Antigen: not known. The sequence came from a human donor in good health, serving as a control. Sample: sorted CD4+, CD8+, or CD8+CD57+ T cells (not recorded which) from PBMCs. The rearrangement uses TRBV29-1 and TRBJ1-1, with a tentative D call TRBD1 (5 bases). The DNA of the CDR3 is TGCAGCGTATACGACAGCTACACTGAAGCTTTCTTT. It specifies CSVYDSYTEAFF.